The 10 T cell receptor beta chains below all came from one sample that was sequenced in a study of T cells after posttransplantation cyclophosphamide. Using immunoSEQ multiplex PCR, the repertoire was profiled, and TCRdb retains in-frame clones only, with some absent. This repertoire lists about 37,000 clones without singletons; approximately 6% sits in the top ten. Sequenced input: PBMCs. These TCRs come from a man aged 25 to 40 in good health and a related stem cell transplant donor.

This clone has ten or more counts. DNA of the CDR3: TGTGCCAGCAGCGGACAAAACTATGGCTACACCTTC. Translation: CASSGQNYGYTF. The J gene is TRBJ1-2, the V gene TRBV5-5, with a possible D match to TRBD1 (5 bases). The V end lost 4 bases, the J end lost 2 bases, and 6 bases lay between the germline ends. CDR1 and CDR2 (germline): SGHKS, YYEKEE (reference sequence). The CDR3 loop spans 12 amino acids.

At least ten counts were recorded for this clone. CDR3 sequence: CASRNPGLAADTQYF. CDR3 bases: TGTGCCAGCAGAAATCCGGGACTAGCTGCAGATACGCAGTATTTT. The rearrangement uses TRBV28 and TRBJ2-3, with 9 bases lining up with TRBD2. From germline, CDR1 is MDHEN and CDR2 SYDVKM. The CDR3 spans 15 residues. Germline trimming cut 6 bases from V and 4 bases from J; bases unmatched to any gene: 8.

This clone has at least ten counts. V gene TRBV7-2 combines with J gene TRBJ1-1; D is uncertain. The CDR3 is 13 amino acids. V lost 1 base and J 5 bases, leaving 8 bases between the germline ends. Germline V gene lookup returns CDR1 SGHTA and CDR2 FQGNSA. The CDR3 loop reads CASSLVLVTEAFF. As DNA, the CDR3 is TGTGCCAGCAGCTTAGTACTAGTGACTGAAGCTTTCTTT. The whole variable domain, filled in from reference TRBV7-2 and TRBJ1-1, reads GAGVSQSPSNKVTEKGKDVELRCDPISGHTALYWYRQSLGQGLEFLIYFQGNSAPDKSGLPSDRFSAERTGGSVSTLTIQRTQQEDSAVYLCASSLVLVTEAFFGQGTRLTVV.

This clone was observed many times. The genes are TRBV19 and TRBJ1-1, with D uncertain. The CDR3 loop spans 14 amino acids. Germline V gene sequence: CDR1 LNHDA, CDR2 SQIVND (reference sequence). Trimming removed 2 bases from V and 5 bases from J, with 12 bases in between. Written as DNA, the CDR3 is TGTGCCAGTAGTATAATGGCGGGTGGGACTGAAGCTTTCTTT. As protein: CASSIMAGGTEAFF.

At least ten counts were recorded for this clone. The chain is built from TRBV13 and TRBJ1-3; 7 bases align to TRBD1. The CDR3 totals 16 residues. Losses at the gene ends were 4 bases for V and 2 bases for J; bases not matched to a gene: 8. Germline V gene sequence: CDR1 PRHDT, CDR2 FYEKMQ (reference sequence). CDR3: CASSSPGQSTGNTIYF. CDR3 nucleotides: TGTGCCAGCAGCTCCCCGGGACAGTCAACTGGAAACACCATATATTTT.

This clone was seen at least ten times. The chain links TRBV27 to TRBJ2-1; D unresolved. This CDR3 has 14 residues. Trimming removed 5 bases at V and 5 bases at J, with 13 bases between. CDR1 MNHEY and CDR2 SMNVEV come from the germline V gene (reference sequence). CDR3 sequence (DNA): TGTGCCAGCAGTCCTAGGTTCACCAACAATGAGCAGTTCTTC. It translates to CASSPRFTNNEQFF.

This clone has at least ten counts. V is TRBV5-1 and J is TRBJ1-1, with 7 bases matching TRBD1. The length of the CDR3 is 15 residues. Trimming took 4 bases from V and 1 from J; bases not matched to a gene: 7. The germline CDR1 and CDR2 sequences are SGHRS and YFSETQ. The CDR3 loop reads CASSPIWTGNTEAFF. Here the CDR3 DNA reads TGCGCCAGCAGCCCGATATGGACAGGGAACACTGAAGCTTTCTTT. The entire variable domain, with the rest obtained from reference TRBV5-1 and TRBJ1-1, is as follows: KAGVTQTPRYLIKTRGQQVTLSCSPISGHRSVSWYQQTPGQGLQFLFEYFSETQRNKGNFPGRFSGRQFSNSRSEMNVSTLELGDSALYLCASSPIWTGNTEAFFGQGTRLTVV.

This clone was seen many times. V usage is TRBV9 and J usage is TRBJ1-1; 8 bases line up with TRBD1. The V segment lost 4 bases and the J segment 5 bases; nucleotides outside the gene matches: 7. Germline-derived CDR1 and CDR2 are SGDLS and YYNGEE. The CDR3 spans 14 residues. The CDR3 reads CASSRTGGNTEAFF. Written as DNA, the CDR3 is TGTGCCAGCAGCAGAACAGGGGGAAATACTGAAGCTTTCTTT.

This clone was seen ten or more times. The chain is built from TRBV5-1 and TRBJ1-2; the match to TRBD1 covers 7 bases. V dropped 0 bases and J dropped 2; count of bases not matched to a gene: 1. The CDR3 loop spans 14 amino acids. Germline assignment: CDR1 SGHRS and CDR2 YFSETQ. The CDR3 nucleotides read TGCGCCAGCAGCTTGGGGGGACAGAACTATGGCTACACCTTC. Its translation: CASSLGGQNYGYTF.

There are a few counts of this clone. This chain connects TRBV9 to TRBJ1-1, with TRBD1 matching over 7 bases. The V gene's germline CDR1 is SGDLS and CDR2 YYNGEE. The CDR3 is 15 residues long. V lost 4 bases, J lost 4 bases, and 10 bases stayed unmatched. The CDR3 loop is CASSIGQDLSTEAFF. The CDR3 coding sequence is TGTGCCAGCAGCATCGGACAGGATCTGAGCACTGAAGCTTTCTTT. The full variable domain, completed using reference TRBV9 and TRBJ1-1, is DSGVTQTPKHLITATGQRVTLRCSPRSGDLSVYWYQQSLDQGLQFLIQYYNGEERAKGNILERFSAQQFPDLHSELNLSSLELGDSALYFCASSIGQDLSTEAFFGQGTRLTVV.